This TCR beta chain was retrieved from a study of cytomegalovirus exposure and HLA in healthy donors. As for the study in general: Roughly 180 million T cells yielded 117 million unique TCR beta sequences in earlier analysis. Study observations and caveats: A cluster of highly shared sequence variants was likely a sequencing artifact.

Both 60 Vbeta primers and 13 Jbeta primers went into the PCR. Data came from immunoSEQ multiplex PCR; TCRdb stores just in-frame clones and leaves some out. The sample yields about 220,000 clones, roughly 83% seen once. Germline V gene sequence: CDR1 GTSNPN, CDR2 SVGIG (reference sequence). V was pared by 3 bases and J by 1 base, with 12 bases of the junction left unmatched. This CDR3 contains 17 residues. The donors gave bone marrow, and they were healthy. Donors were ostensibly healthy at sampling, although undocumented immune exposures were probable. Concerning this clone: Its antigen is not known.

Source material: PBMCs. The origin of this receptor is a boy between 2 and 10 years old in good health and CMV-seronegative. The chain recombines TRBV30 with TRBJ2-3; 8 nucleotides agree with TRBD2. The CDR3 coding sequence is TGTGCCTGGAGGGCCACTGAGGCGGGAGGTGGCACAGATACGCAGTATTTT. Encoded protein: CAWRATEAGGGTDTQYF.